This T cell receptor (beta chain) was found in a study of T cell repertoires and HLA-DP antigens. Study in general: The donors, ranging 18-to-29 to 60-to-69 years, included a couple of males and one female.

Germline trimming cut 2 bases from V and 0 bases from J; bases unmatched to any gene: 13. The CDR3 is 19 amino acids. Germline CDR1 reads MNHNS; CDR2 reads SASEGT. Untouched CD4+ T cells were bead-isolated at approximately 98% purity. Deep-resolution sequencing targeted around 190,000 T cell genomes in pre-culture CD4+ samples. Sequenced by immunoSEQ multiplex PCR; TCRdb stores in-frame clones only, minus some. The table records 65,000 to 90,000 clones, roughly 77% of them present only once. Comments on this clone: The antigen is unknown.

V gene TRBV6-1 combines with J gene TRBJ2-7; 10 nucleotides agree with TRBD2. The TCR originated in a man in his 60s in good health and CMV-seronegative. The specimen sequenced was CD4+ T cells from PBMCs. Here the CDR3 DNA reads TGTGCCAGCAGTGAACGGGCTAGCGGGAGCACTCCCAGCTCCTACGAGCAGTACGTC. Amino acids: CASSERASGSTPSSYEQYV.